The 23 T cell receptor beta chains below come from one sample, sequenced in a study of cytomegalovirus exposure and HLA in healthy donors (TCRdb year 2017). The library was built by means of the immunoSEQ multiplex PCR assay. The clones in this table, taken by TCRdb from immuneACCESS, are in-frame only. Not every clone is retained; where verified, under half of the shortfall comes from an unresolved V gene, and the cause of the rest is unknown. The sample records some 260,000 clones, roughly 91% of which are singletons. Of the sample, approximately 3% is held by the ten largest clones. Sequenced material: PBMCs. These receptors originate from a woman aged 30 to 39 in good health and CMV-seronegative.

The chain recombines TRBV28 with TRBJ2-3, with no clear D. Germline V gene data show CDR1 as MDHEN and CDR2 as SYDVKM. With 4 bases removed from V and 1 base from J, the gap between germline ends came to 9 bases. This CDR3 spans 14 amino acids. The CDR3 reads CASSSDGRTDTQYF. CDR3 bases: TGTGCCAGCAGTTCGGACGGCCGCACAGATACGCAGTATTTT.

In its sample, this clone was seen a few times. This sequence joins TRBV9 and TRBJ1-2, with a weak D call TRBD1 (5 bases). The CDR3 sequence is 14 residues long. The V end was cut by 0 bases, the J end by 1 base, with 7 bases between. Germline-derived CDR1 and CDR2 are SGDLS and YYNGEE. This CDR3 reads CASSVGGNNYGYTF. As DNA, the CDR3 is TGTGCCAGCAGCGTAGGGGGGAATAACTATGGCTACACCTTC.

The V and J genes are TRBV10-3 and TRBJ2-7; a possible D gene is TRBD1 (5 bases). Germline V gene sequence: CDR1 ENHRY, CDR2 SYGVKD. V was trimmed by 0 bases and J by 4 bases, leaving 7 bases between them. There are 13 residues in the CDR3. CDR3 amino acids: CAISESTDYEQYF. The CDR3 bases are TGTGCCATCAGTGAGTCGACAGATTACGAGCAGTACTTC.

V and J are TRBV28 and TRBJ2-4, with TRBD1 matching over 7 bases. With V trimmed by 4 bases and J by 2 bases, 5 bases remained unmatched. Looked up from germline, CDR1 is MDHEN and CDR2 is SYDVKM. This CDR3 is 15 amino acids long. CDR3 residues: CASSYRGLSKNIQYF. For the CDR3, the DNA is TGTGCCAGCAGTTACAGGGGTTTGTCCAAAAACATTCAGTACTTC.

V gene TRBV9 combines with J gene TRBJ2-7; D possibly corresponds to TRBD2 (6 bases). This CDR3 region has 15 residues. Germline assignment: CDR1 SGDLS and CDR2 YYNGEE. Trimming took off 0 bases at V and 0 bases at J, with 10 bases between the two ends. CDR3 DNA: TGTGCCAGCAGCGTAGGCGGGGAGTCCTCCTACGAGCAGTACTTC. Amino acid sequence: CASSVGGESSYEQYF.

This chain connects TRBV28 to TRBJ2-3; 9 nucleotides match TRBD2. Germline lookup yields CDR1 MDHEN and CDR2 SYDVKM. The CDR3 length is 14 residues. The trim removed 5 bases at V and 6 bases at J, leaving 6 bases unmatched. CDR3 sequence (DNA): TGTGCCAGCAGTGGCGGGAGGGCCATGGATACGCAGTATTTT. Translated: CASSGGRAMDTQYF.

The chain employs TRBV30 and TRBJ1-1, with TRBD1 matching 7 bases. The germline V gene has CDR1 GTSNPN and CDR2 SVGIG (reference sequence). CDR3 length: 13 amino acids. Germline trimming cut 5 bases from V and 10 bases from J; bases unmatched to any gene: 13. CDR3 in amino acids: CAWGTVEGWVAFF. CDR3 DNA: TGTGCCTGGGGGACAGTTGAGGGGTGGGTAGCTTTCTTT.

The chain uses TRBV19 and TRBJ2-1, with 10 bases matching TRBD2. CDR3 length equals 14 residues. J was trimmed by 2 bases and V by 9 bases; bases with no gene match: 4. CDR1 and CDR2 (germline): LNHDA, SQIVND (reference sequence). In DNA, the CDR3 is TGTGCCAGCGCTAGCGGGAGCGCCTACAATGAGCAGTTCTTC. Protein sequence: CASASGSAYNEQFF.

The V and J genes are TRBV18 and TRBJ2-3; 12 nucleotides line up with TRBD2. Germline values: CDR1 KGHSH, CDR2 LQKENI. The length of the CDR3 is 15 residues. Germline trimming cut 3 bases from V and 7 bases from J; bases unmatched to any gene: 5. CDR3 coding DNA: TGTGCCAGCTCACCCCCGACTAGCGGGAGCAATACGCAGTATTTT. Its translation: CASSPPTSGSNTQYF. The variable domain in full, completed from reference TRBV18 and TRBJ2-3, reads NAGVMQNPRHLVRRRGQEARLRCSPMKGHSHVYWYRQLPEEGLKFMVYLQKENIIDESGMPKERFSAEFPKEGPSILRIQQVVRGDSAAYFCASSPPTSGSNTQYFGPGTRLTVL.

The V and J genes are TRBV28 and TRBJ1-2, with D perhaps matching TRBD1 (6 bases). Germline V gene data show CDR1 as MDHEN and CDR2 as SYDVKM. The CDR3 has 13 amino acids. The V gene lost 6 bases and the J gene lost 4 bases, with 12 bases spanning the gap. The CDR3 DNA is TGTGCCAGCAGCTTACAGGGACTCTATGGCTACACCTTC. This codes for CASSLQGLYGYTF.

CDR3 coding DNA: TGCGCCAGCAGCTTGGGTGACGGCTCCTACGAGCAGTACTTC. Its translation: CASSLGDGSYEQYF. The chain combines TRBV5-1 with TRBJ2-7, with D unclear. The CDR3 extends over 14 amino acids. V lost 0 bases and J lost 0, with 7 bases in between. Germline V gives CDR1 SGHRS, CDR2 YFSETQ. Full variable domain (remainder filled in from reference TRBV5-1 and TRBJ2-7): KAGVTQTPRYLIKTRGQQVTLSCSPISGHRSVSWYQQTPGQGLQFLFEYFSETQRNKGNFPGRFSGRQFSNSRSEMNVSTLELGDSALYLCASSLGDGSYEQYFGPGTRLTVT.

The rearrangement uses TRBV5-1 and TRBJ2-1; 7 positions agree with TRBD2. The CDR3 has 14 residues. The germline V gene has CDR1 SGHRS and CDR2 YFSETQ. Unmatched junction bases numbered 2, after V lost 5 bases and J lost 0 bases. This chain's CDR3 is CASRTSSSYNEQFF. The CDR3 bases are TGCGCCAGCAGGACTAGCAGCTCCTACAATGAGCAGTTCTTC.

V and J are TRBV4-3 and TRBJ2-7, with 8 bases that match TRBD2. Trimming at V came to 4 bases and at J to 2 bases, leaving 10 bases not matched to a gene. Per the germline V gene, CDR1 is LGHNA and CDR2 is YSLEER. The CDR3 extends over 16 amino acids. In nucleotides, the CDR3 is TGCGCCAGCAGCCCGGGGAGCGGGAGAGCTCCCTACGAGCAGTACTTC. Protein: CASSPGSGRAPYEQYF.

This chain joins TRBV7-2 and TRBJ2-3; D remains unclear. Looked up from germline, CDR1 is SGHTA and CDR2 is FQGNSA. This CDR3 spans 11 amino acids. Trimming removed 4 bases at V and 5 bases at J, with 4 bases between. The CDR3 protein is CASSWVDTQYF. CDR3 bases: TGTGCCAGCAGCTGGGTAGATACGCAGTATTTT.

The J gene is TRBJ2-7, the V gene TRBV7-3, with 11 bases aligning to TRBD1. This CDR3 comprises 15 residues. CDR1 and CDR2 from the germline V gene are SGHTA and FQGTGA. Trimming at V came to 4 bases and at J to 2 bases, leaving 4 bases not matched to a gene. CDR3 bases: TGTGCCAGCAGCTGGACAGGGGGCCCGGCCTACGAGCAGTACTTC. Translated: CASSWTGGPAYEQYF.

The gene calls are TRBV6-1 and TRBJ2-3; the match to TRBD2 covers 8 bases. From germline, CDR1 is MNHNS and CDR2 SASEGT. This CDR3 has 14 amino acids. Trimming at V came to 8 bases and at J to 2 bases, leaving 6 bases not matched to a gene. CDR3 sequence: CASSLREVTDTQYF. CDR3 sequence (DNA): TGTGCCAGCTCTTTGCGGGAGGTCACAGATACGCAGTATTTT.

CDR3 DNA: TGTGCTAGTGGTTCGCCGGGACACCCCTACGAGCAGTACTTC. This gives the protein CASGSPGHPYEQYF. The J gene is TRBJ2-7, the V gene TRBV12-5, with D possibly TRBD1 on 6 matching bases. The CDR3 length is 14 residues. The V gene lost 4 bases and the J gene lost 2 bases, with 12 bases spanning the gap. CDR1 is LGHNT and CDR2 is FRNRAP in the germline V gene.

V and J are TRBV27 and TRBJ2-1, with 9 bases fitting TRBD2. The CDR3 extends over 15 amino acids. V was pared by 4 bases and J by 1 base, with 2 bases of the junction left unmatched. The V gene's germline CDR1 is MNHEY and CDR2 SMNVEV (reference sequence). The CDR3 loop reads CASSSTSGSYNEQFF. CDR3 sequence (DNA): TGTGCCAGCAGTTCGACTAGCGGTTCCTACAATGAGCAGTTCTTC.

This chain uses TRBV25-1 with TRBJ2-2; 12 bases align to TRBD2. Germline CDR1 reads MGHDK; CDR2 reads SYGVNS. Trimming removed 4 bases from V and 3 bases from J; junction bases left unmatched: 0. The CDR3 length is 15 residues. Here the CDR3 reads CASSGLAGDTGELFF. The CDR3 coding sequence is TGTGCCAGCAGTGGACTAGCGGGAGACACCGGGGAGCTGTTTTTT.

CDR3: CASSEPGANEQFF. CDR3 DNA sequence: TGTGCCAGCAGTGAACCGGGGGCCAATGAGCAGTTCTTC. This chain joins TRBV25-1 and TRBJ2-1; possibly TRBD1 or TRBD2 for D (6 bases each). Trimming shortened V by 2 bases and J by 6 bases, and 8 bases separated the two germline ends. The CDR3 sequence is 13 residues long. Per germline, CDR1 MGHDK and CDR2 SYGVNS.

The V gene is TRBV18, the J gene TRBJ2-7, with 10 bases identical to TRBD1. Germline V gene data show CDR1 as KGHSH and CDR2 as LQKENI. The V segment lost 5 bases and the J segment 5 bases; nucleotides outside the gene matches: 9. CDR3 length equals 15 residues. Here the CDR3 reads CASSTDRGLGDEQYF. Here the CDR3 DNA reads TGTGCCAGCTCAACAGACAGGGGGCTTGGGGACGAGCAGTACTTC. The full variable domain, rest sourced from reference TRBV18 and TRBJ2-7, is NAGVMQNPRHLVRRRGQEARLRCSPMKGHSHVYWYRQLPEEGLKFMVYLQKENIIDESGMPKERFSAEFPKEGPSILRIQQVVRGDSAAYFCASSTDRGLGDEQYFGPGTRLTVT.

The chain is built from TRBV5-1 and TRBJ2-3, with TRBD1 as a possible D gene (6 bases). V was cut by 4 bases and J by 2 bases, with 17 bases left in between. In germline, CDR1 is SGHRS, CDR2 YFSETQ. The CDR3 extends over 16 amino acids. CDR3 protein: CASSLRTVENTDTQYF. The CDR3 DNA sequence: TGCGCCAGCAGCCTCCGGACAGTCGAAAACACAGATACGCAGTATTTT.

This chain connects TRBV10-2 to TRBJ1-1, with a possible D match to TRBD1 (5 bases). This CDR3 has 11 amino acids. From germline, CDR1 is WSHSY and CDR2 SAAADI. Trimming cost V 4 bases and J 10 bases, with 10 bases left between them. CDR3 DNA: TGCGCCAGCAGTGTGGGGACCCGAGCTTTCTTT. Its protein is CASSVGTRAFF.